This T cell receptor (beta chain) was profiled in a study of CD8 T cells in ankylosing spondylitis. Points from the study as a whole: A motif of eight highly homologous TCR beta variants was seen as apparently characteristic of ankylosing spondylitis blood. Past studies reported some motif variants in reactive arthritis synovial fluid and blood. Disease-linked clones reportedly showed significant enrichment in matched ankylosing spondylitis synovial fluid.

V lost 3 bases and J lost 7, with 12 bases in between. This CDR3 spans 13 amino acids. Per germline, CDR1 MNHEY and CDR2 SVGEGT. Libraries for TCR beta were made by quantitative 5'-RACE with molecular barcodes. From the 5' RACE reads, TCRdb called clonotypes with MiXCR, one entry per CDR3 protein. This table has about 840,000 distinct CDR3 sequences, about an eighth appearing once. Worth noting for this clonotype: The antigen remains unidentified.

V is TRBV6-2 or TRBV6-3 and J is TRBJ1-1; no definite D call. The source is a male donor with ankylosing spondylitis. The sequenced material came from blood, either unsorted or a sorted T cell fraction (not recorded which). Here the CDR3 DNA reads TGTGCCAGCAGTTATTACAGATGGGGTGAAGCTTTCTTT. Translating gives CASSYYRWGEAFF.